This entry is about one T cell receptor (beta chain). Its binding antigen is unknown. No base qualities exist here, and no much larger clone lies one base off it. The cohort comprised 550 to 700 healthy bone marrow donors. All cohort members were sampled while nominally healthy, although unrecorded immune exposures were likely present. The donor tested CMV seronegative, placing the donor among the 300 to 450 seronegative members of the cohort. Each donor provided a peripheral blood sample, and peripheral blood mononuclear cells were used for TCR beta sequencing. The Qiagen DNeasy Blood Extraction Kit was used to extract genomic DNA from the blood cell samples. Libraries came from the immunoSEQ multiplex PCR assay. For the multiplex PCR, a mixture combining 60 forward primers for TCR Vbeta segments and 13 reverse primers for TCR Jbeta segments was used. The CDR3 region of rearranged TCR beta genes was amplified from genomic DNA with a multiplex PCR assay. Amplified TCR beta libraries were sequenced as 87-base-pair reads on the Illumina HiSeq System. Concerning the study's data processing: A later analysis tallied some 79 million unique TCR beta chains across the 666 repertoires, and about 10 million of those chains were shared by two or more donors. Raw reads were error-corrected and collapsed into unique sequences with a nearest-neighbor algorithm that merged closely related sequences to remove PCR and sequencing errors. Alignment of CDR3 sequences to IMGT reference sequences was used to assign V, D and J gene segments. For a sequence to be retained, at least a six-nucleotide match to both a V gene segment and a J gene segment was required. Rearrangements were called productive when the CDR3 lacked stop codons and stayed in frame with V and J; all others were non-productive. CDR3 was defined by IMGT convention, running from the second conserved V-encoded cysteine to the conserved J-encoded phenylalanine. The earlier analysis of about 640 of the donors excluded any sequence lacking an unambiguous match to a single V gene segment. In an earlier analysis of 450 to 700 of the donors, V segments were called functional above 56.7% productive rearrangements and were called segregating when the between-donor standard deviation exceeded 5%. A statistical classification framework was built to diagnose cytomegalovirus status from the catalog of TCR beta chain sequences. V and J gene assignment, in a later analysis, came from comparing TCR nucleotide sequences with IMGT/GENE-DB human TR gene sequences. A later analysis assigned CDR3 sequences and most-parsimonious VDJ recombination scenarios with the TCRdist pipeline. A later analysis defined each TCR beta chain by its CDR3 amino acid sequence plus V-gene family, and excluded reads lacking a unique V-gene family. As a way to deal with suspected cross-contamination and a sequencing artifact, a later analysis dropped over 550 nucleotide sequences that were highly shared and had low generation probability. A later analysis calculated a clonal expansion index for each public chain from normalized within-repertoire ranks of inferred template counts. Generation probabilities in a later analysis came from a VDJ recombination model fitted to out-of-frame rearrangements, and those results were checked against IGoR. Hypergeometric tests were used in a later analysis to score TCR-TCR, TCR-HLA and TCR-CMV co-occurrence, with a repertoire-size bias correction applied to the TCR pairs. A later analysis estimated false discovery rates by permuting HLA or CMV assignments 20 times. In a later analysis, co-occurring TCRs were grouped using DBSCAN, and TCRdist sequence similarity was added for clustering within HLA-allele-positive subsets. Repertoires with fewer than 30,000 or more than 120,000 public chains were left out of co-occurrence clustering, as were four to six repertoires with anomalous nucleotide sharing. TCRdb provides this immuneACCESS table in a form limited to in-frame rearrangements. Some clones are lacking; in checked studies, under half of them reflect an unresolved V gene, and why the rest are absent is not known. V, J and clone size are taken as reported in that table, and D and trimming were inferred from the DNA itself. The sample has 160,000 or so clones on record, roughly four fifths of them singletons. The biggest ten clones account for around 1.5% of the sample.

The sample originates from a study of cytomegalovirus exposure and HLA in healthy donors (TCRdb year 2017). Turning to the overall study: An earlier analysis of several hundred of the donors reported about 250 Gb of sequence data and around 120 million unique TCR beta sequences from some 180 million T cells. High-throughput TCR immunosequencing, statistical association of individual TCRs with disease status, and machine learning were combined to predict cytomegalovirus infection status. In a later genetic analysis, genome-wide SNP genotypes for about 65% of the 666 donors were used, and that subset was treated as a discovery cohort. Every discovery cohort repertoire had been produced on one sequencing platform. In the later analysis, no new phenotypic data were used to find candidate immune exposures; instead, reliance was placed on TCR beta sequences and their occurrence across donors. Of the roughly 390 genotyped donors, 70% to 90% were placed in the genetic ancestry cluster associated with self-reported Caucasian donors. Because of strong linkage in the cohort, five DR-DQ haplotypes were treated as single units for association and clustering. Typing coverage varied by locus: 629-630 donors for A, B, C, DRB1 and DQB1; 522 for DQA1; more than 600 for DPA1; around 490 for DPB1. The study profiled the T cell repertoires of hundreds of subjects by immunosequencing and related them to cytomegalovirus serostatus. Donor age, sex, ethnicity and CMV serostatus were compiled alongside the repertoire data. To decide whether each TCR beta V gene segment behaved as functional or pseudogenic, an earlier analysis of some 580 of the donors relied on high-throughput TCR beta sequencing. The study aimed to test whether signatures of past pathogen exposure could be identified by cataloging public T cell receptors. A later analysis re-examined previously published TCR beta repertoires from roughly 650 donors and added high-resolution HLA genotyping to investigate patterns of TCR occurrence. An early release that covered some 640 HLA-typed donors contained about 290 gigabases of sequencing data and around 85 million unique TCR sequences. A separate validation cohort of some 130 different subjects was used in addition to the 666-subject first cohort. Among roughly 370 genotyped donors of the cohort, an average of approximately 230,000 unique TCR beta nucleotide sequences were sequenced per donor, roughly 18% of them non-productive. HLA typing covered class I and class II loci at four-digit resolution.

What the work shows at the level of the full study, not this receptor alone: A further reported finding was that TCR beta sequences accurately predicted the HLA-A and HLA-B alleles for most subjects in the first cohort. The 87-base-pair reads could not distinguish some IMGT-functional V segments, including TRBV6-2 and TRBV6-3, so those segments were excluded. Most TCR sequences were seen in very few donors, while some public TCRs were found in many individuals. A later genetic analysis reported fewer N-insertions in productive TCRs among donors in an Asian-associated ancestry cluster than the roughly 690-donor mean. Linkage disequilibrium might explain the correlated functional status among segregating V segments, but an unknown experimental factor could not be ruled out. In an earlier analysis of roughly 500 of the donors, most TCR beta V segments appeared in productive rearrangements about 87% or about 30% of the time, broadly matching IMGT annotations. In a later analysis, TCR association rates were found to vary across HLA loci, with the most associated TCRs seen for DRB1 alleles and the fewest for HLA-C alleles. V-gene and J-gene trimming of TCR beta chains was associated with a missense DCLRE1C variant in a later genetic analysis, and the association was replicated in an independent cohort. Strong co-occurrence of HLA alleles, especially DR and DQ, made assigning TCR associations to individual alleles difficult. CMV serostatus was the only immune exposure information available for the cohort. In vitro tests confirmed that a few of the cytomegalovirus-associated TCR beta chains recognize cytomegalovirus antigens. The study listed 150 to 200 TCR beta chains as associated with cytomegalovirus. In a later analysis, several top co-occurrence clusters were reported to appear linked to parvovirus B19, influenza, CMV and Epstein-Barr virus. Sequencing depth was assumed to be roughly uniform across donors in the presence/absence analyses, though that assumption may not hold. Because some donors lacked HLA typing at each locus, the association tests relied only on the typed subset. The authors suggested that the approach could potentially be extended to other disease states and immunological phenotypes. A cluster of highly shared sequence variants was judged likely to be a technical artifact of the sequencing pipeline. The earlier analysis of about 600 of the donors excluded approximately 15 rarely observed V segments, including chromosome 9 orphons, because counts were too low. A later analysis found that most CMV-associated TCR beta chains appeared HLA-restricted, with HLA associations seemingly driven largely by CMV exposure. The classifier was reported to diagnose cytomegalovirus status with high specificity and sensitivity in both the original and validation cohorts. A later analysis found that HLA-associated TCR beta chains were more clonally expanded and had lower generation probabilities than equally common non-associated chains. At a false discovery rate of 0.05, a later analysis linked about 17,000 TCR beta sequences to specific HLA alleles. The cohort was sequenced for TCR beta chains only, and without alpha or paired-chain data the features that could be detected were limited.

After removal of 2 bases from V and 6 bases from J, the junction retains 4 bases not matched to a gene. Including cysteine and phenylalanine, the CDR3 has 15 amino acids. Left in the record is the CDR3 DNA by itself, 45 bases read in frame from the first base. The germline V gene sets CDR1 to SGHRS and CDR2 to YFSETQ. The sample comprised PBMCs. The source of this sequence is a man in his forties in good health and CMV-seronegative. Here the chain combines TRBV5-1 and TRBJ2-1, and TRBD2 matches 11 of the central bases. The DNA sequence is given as TGCGCCAGCAGCTTTCTAGCGGGAGGACTCAATGAGCAGTTCTTC. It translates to CASSFLAGGLNEQFF.